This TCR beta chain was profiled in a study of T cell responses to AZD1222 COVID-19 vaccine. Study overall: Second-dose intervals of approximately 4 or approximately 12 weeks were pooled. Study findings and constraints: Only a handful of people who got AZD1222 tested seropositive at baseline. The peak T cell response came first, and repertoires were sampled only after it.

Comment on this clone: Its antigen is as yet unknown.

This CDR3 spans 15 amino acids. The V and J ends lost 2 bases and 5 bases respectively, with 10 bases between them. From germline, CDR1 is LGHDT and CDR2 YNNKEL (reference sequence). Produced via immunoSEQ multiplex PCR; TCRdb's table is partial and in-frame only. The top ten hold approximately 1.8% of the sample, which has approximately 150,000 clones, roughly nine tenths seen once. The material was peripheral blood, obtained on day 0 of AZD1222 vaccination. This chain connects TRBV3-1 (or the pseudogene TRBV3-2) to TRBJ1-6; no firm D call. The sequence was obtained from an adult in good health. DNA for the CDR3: TGTGCCAGCAGCCAATTGACGCTGAATAATTCACCCCTCCACTTT. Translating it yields CASSQLTLNNSPLHF.